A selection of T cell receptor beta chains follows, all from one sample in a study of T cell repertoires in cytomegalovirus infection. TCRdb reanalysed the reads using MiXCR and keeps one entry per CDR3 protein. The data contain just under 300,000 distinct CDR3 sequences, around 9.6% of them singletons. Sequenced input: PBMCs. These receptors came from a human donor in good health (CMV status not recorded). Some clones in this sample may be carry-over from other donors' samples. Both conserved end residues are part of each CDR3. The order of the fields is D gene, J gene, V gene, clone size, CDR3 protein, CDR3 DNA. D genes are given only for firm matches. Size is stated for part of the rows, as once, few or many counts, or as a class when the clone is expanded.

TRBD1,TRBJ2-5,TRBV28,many,CASSPGTAPTQYF,TGTGCCAGCAGTCCTGGGACAGCCCCGACCCAGTACTTC
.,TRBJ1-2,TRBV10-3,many,CAISSRVSDFSGYTF,TGTGCCATCAGTTCCAGGGTTTCGGATTTCAGTGGCTACACCTTC
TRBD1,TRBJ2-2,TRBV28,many,CASSSPGQGAGELFF,TGTGCCAGCAGTTCGCCGGGACAGGGAGCCGGGGAGCTGTTTTTT
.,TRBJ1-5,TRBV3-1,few,CASSLGPRAELQPQHF,TGTGCCAGCAGCCTTGGACCGCGGGCAGAATTACAGCCCCAGCATTTT
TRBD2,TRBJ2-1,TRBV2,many,CASSDPRGYNEQFF,TGTGCCAGCAGTGATCCGCGGGGGTACAATGAGCAGTTCTTC
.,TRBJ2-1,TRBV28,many,CASTQGEQFF,TGTGCCAGCACCCAAGGGGAGCAGTTCTTC
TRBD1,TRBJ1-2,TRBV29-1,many,CSVEGRDRGPANYGYTF,TGCAGCGTTGAGGGCCGGGACAGGGGTCCAGCTAACTATGGCTACACCTTC
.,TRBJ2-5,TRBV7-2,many,CASSFALVETQYF,TGTGCCAGCAGCTTCGCGCTAGTGGAGACCCAGTACTTC
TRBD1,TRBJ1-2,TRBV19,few,CASSTYRGGYTF,TGTGCCAGTAGTACGTACAGGGGCGGCTACACCTTC
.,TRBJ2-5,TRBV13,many,CASSLVTNLEETQYF,TGTGCCAGCAGCTTAGTTACCAACCTAGAAGAGACCCAGTACTTC
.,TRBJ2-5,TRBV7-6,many,CASSARRGPYQETQYF,TGTGCCAGCAGCGCCCGACGGGGGCCGTACCAAGAGACCCAGTACTTC
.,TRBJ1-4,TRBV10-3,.,CAIRDRNEKLFF,TGTGCCATCAGAGACCGTAATGAAAAACTGTTTTTT
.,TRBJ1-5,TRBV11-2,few,CASSLVGASGPNQPQHF,TGTGCCAGCAGCTTAGTGGGAGCGTCAGGGCCGAATCAGCCCCAGCATTTT
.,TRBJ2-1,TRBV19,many,CASSIVIGDSYNEQFF,TGTGCCAGTAGTATAGTGATCGGAGACTCCTACAATGAGCAGTTCTTC
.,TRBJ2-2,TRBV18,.,CASSPRSRVTWALNTGELFF,TGTGCCAGCTCACCACGATCCAGGGTGACTTGGGCGTTGAACACCGGGGAGCTGTTTTTT
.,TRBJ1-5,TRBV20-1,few,CSAQAPQFNQPQHF,TGCAGTGCCCAGGCCCCACAGTTCAATCAGCCCCAGCATTTT
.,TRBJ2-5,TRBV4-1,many,CASSRTGGGASQETQYF,TGCGCCAGCAGCCGCACAGGAGGGGGGGCATCCCAAGAGACCCAGTACTTC
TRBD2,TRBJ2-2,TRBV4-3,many,CASSQDLAGGRSTGELFF,TGCGCCAGCAGCCAAGATCTCGCGGGGGGGCGAAGCACCGGGGAGCTGTTTTTT
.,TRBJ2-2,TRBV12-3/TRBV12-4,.,CASRGTSRNTGELFF,TGTGCCAGCAGAGGGACATCGAGGAACACCGGGGAGCTGTTTTTT
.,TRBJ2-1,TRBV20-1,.,CSASWRDEQFF,TGCAGTGCTAGTTGGCGGGACGAGCAGTTCTTC
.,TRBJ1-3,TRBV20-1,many,CSASPTGSGNTIYF,TGCAGTGCTAGTCCGACAGGCTCTGGAAACACCATATATTTT
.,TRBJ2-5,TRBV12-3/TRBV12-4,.,CASSLEGTQETQYF,TGTGCCAGCAGTTTGGAAGGGACACAAGAGACCCAGTACTTC
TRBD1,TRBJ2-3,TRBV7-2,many,CASSRGTGPPDTQYF,TGTGCCAGCAGCCGTGGGACAGGGCCCCCAGATACGCAGTATTTT
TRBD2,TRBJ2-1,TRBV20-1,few,CSAPATSGGDNEQFF,TGCAGTGCCCCTGCGACTAGCGGGGGGGACAATGAGCAGTTCTTC
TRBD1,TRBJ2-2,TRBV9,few,CASSPWGQSMTGELFF,TGTGCCAGCAGCCCCTGGGGACAGAGTATGACCGGGGAGCTGTTTTTT
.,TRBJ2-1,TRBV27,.,CASSSPPPPKQFF,TGTGCCAGCAGTTCTCCGCCCCCACCGAAGCAGTTCTTC
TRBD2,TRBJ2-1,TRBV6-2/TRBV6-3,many,CASSYSVSGGYNEQFF,TGTGCCAGCAGTTACTCGGTGAGCGGGGGCTACAATGAGCAGTTCTTC
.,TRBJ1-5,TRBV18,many,CASSPATVRSNQPQHF,TGTGCCAGCTCACCGGCGACAGTACGTAGCAATCAGCCCCAGCATTTT
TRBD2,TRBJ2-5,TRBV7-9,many,CASGPRGANQETQYF,TGTGCCAGCGGGCCGCGGGGGGCTAACCAAGAGACCCAGTACTTC
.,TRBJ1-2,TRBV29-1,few,CSVALGTNYGYTF,TGCAGCGTTGCGCTGGGTACGAACTATGGCTACACCTTC
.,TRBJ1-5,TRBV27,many,CASRAQVGQPQHF,TGTGCCAGCAGAGCTCAGGTGGGTCAGCCCCAGCATTTT
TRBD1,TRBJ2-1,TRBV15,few,CATSSTGTGDNEQFF,TGTGCCACCAGCAGCACCGGGACAGGGGACAATGAGCAGTTCTTC
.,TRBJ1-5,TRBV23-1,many,CASSRRGPRGDSNQPQHF,TGCGCCAGCAGTCGAAGGGGCCCTAGGGGAGATAGCAATCAGCCCCAGCATTTT
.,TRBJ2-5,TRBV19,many,CASSNSRETQYF,TGTGCCAGTAGTAACAGCCGAGAGACCCAGTACTTC
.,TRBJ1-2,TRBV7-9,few,CASSNRSLGGYTF,TGTGCCAGCAGTAACAGGAGTCTTGGTGGCTACACCTTC
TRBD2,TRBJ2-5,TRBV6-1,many,CASTSSGGKRTQYF,TGTGCCAGCACCTCTAGCGGGGGGAAAAGGACCCAGTACTTC
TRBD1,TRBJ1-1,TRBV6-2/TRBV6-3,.,CASSVTGVNTEAFF,TGTGCCAGCAGTGTGACAGGGGTGAACACTGAAGCTTTCTTT
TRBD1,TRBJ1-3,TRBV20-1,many,CSASRGQPTSGNTIYF,TGCAGTGCTAGTAGGGGACAGCCGACTTCTGGAAACACCATATATTTT